The rows below give T cell receptor beta chains drawn from one sample of a study of blood T cell repertoires in COVID-19. Sequencing was performed with immunoSEQ multiplex PCR; in TCRdb, only in-frame clones are kept and a portion is missing. The sample lists about 360,000 clones, roughly 86% occurring once. The sample consisted of peripheral blood. Every receptor here comes from a human donor in a cohort sampled during active COVID-19. The CDR3 runs from the conserved cysteine through the conserved F or W. The order of the fields is CDR3 DNA, CDR3 protein, V gene, clone size, J gene, D gene. D genes are given only for firm matches. Clone size, where shown, is once, few, many, or a class for clones that have expanded.

CDR3 DNA: TGTGCCAGCAGCCAAGATATGGCTAGCGGGTTGAACGAGCAGTACTTC
CDR3 protein: CASSQDMASGLNEQYF
V gene: TRBV3-1/TRBV3-2
clone size: few
J gene: TRBJ2-7
D gene: TRBD2

CDR3 DNA: TGTGCCAGCAGGTTTGATGAGAATCAGCCCCAGCATTTT
CDR3 protein: CASRFDENQPQHF
V gene: TRBV2
clone size: once
J gene: TRBJ1-5
D gene: -

CDR3 DNA: TGTGCCAGCAGCTTTATACAGGGGGCGGAGACCCAGTACTTC
CDR3 protein: CASSFIQGAETQYF
V gene: TRBV7-9
clone size: -
J gene: TRBJ2-5
D gene: TRBD1

CDR3 DNA: TGTGCCAGCAGCCCGACTGCAAGCTCCTACAATGAGCAGTTCTTC
CDR3 protein: CASSPTASSYNEQFF
V gene: TRBV2
clone size: -
J gene: TRBJ2-1
D gene: -

CDR3 DNA: TGTGCCAGCAGTCCCCTGGACAGAGACTACGAGCAGTACTTC
CDR3 protein: CASSPLDRDYEQYF
V gene: TRBV27
clone size: few
J gene: TRBJ2-7
D gene: -

CDR3 DNA: TGTGCCTGGGGTGGGGGCTCGACTCAAGTCTACGCCTATGGCTACACCTTC
CDR3 protein: CAWGGGSTQVYAYGYTF
V gene: TRBV30
clone size: -
J gene: TRBJ1-2
D gene: -

CDR3 DNA: TGTGCCAGCAGCTTCGGCGGGTACACAGATACGCAGTATTTT
CDR3 protein: CASSFGGYTDTQYF
V gene: TRBV5-6
clone size: -
J gene: TRBJ2-3
D gene: -

CDR3 DNA: TGCGCCAGCAGTGAGCGACAGGGGGCTCGGGATACGCAGTATTTT
CDR3 protein: CASSERQGARDTQYF
V gene: TRBV10-1
clone size: -
J gene: TRBJ2-3
D gene: TRBD1

CDR3 DNA: TGCAGTGCTAGTCGTTGGGCATCGCTGATCTTATACGAGCAGTACTTC
CDR3 protein: CSASRWASLILYEQYF
V gene: TRBV20-1
clone size: -
J gene: TRBJ2-7
D gene: -

CDR3 DNA: TGTGCCAGCAGCCTCAGAGCTAGCGGGAGTTCCGAGCAGTACTTC
CDR3 protein: CASSLRASGSSEQYF
V gene: TRBV6-5
clone size: -
J gene: TRBJ2-7
D gene: TRBD2

CDR3 DNA: TGTGCCAGCAGACCGGGGGGGGAGAACACTGAAGCTTTCTTT
CDR3 protein: CASRPGGENTEAFF
V gene: TRBV6-1
clone size: few
J gene: TRBJ1-1
D gene: -

CDR3 DNA: TGTGCCAGCTCACCTATCGGACAGCCGAACACTGAAGCTTTCTTT
CDR3 protein: CASSPIGQPNTEAFF
V gene: TRBV18
clone size: -
J gene: TRBJ1-1
D gene: -

CDR3 DNA: TGTGCCAGCAGGATACAGGGAAGTGCCGGGGAGCTGTTTTTT
CDR3 protein: CASRIQGSAGELFF
V gene: TRBV5-4
clone size: few
J gene: TRBJ2-2
D gene: -

CDR3 DNA: TGTGCCAGCAGCCACACAGGGGTCCCTGAAGCTTTCTTT
CDR3 protein: CASSHTGVPEAFF
V gene: TRBV4-2
clone size: few
J gene: TRBJ1-1
D gene: TRBD1

CDR3 DNA: TGTGCCACCCTTTTGGCGGCCTACAATGAGCAGTTCTTC
CDR3 protein: CATLLAAYNEQFF
V gene: TRBV6-4
clone size: -
J gene: TRBJ2-1
D gene: -

CDR3 DNA: TGTGCCAGCAGCGCACTAGCGGGGTACACCTACAATGAGCAGTTCTTC
CDR3 protein: CASSALAGYTYNEQFF
V gene: TRBV9
clone size: -
J gene: TRBJ2-1
D gene: TRBD2

CDR3 DNA: TGCGCCAGCTTTCTAGGACACAACACAGATACGCAGTATTTT
CDR3 protein: CASFLGHNTDTQYF
V gene: TRBV5-1
clone size: -
J gene: TRBJ2-3
D gene: -

CDR3 DNA: TGTGCCAGCAGCTTAGATCAAAGGGCCGGGGACAGGGTGAGGTTCTTC
CDR3 protein: CASSLDQRAGDRVRFF
V gene: TRBV11-2
clone size: -
J gene: TRBJ2-1
D gene: TRBD1

CDR3 DNA: TGTGCCAGCAGCGACAGGATTAGCTCCTACGAGCAGTACTTC
CDR3 protein: CASSDRISSYEQYF
V gene: TRBV9
clone size: -
J gene: TRBJ2-7
D gene: -

CDR3 DNA: TGTGCCAGCAGCCAAGAGCACGGGGGGCGGACTGAAAAACTGTTTTTT
CDR3 protein: CASSQEHGGRTEKLFF
V gene: TRBV4-2
clone size: -
J gene: TRBJ1-4
D gene: -

CDR3 DNA: TGTGCCAGCAGTCAGACAGTGGCAGATACGCAGTATTTT
CDR3 protein: CASSQTVADTQYF
V gene: TRBV27
clone size: -
J gene: TRBJ2-3
D gene: -

CDR3 DNA: TGTGCCAGCAGCTTAAACCGGGCGGGGGTCTCAGATACGCAGTATTTT
CDR3 protein: CASSLNRAGVSDTQYF
V gene: TRBV7-2
clone size: -
J gene: TRBJ2-3
D gene: TRBD2

CDR3 DNA: TGTGCCAGCTCACCACCCCGGGGAGCCGGGGCCAACGTCCTGACTTTC
CDR3 protein: CASSPPRGAGANVLTF
V gene: TRBV18
clone size: once
J gene: TRBJ2-6
D gene: -

CDR3 DNA: TGTGCCAGCAGCCTAGGCCCCGACCCGGAGGGATCTAACACTGAAGCTTTCTTT
CDR3 protein: CASSLGPDPEGSNTEAFF
V gene: TRBV27
clone size: -
J gene: TRBJ1-1
D gene: -

CDR3 DNA: TGTGCCAGCAGCGACTCAGGGACAGGCAATTCCTACGAGCAGTACTTC
CDR3 protein: CASSDSGTGNSYEQYF
V gene: TRBV7-8
clone size: -
J gene: TRBJ2-7
D gene: TRBD1

CDR3 DNA: TGTGCCAGTAGGACAGGGCCGAACTATGGCTACACCTTC
CDR3 protein: CASRTGPNYGYTF
V gene: TRBV19
clone size: -
J gene: TRBJ1-2
D gene: TRBD1